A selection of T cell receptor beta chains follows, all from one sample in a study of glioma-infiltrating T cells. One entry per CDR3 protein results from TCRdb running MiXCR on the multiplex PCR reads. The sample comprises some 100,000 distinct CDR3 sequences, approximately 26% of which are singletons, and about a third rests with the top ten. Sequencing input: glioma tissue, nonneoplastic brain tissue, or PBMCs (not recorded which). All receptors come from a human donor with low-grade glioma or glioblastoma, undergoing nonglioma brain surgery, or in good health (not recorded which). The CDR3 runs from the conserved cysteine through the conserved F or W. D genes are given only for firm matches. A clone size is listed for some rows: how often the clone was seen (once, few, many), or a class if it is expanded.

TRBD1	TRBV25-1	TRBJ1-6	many	TGTGCCGCACAGGGGAACAATTCACCCCTCCACTTT	CAAQGNNSPLHF
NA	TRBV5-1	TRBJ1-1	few	TGCGCCAGCAGCTTGGCTGGGGCTACCCTAAACACTGAAGCTTTCTTT	CASSLAGATLNTEAFF
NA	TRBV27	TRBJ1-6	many	TGTGCCAGCAGTTTCAGTAATTCACCCCTCCACTTT	CASSFSNSPLHF
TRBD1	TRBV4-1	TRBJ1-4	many	TGCGCCAGCAGCCAATTCGAGCAGGGGGCGGATGAAAAACTGTTTTTT	CASSQFEQGADEKLFF
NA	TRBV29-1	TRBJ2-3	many	TGCAGCGTCCAAGGCAGGGCTGCAGATACGCAGTATTTT	CSVQGRAADTQYF
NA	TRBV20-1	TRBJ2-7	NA	TGCAGTGCTAGAACTAAGACAGCGAACTCCTACGAGCAGTACTTC	CSARTKTANSYEQYF
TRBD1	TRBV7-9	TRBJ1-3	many	TGTGCCAGCAGCTTAGAAGGGGGCCCTGGAAACACCATATATTTT	CASSLEGGPGNTIYF
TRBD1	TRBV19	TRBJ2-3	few	TGTGCCAGTAGTCGCAACAGGGGGTCAGATACGCAGTATTTT	CASSRNRGSDTQYF
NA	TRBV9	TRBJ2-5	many	TGTGCCAGCAGCGTAACCCCGAGGGGAGAGACCCAGTACTTC	CASSVTPRGETQYF
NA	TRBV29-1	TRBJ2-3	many	TGCAGCGAGGCGGACTGGGGAACAGATACGCAGTATTTT	CSEADWGTDTQYF
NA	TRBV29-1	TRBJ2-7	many	TGCAGCGTGGGAGGAGGAGACACACGCTACGAGCAGTACTTC	CSVGGGDTRYEQYF
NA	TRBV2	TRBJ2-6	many	TGTGCCAGCCTGGGGTTTGGGGCCAACGTCCTGACTTTC	CASLGFGANVLTF
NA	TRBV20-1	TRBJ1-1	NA	TGCAGTTCCAGGGGAACCACTGAAGCTTTCTTT	CSSRGTTEAFF
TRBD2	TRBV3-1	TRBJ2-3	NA	TGTGCCAGCAGCCGGCCGACTAGCGGTAGCACAGATACGCATTATTTT	CASSRPTSGSTDTHYF
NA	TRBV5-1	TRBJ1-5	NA	TGCGCCAGCAGCTTGGTACCGGGGGTGGATCAGCCCCAGCATTTT	CASSLVPGVDQPQHF
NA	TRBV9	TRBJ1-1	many	TGTGCCAGCAGCGTAGGAGTTGGGGGCCGTGAAGCTTTCTTT	CASSVGVGGREAFF
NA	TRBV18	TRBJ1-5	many	TGTGCCAGCTCACCCAGGGAGAGCAATCAGCCCCAGCATTTT	CASSPRESNQPQHF